This entry is about one T cell receptor beta chain. V lost 4 bases and J lost 0; bases outside the gene matches: 3. Germline lookup yields CDR1 SGDLS and CDR2 YYNGEE. This CDR3 region has 14 residues. The sample belongs to a study of blood T cell repertoires in COVID-19. Turning to the study itself: Spain, Italy and the United States supplied samples that represented acute and convalescent COVID-19. Sources were T cells, B-cell-depleted T cells, or PBMCs; the material itself was cDNA or gDNA.

Per the original data handling: Reference gene primer amplification in the assay estimated nucleated cell counts. The table came from immunoSEQ multiplex PCR; TCRdb's copy has only in-frame clones and leaves some out. The V and J calls and clone size come from that table; D and trimming were worked out from the DNA. The sample consists of 85,000 to 100,000 clones, 85% of them appearing once. This chain uses TRBV9 with TRBJ1-2; 7 bases match TRBD1. The receptor comes from a man between 60 and 75 years old with acute or convalescent COVID-19. The sample was peripheral blood. The CDR3 protein is CASSPGGPNYGYTF. The CDR3, as DNA: TGTGCCAGCAGCCCAGGGGGACCTAACTATGGCTACACCTTC.